A selection of T cell receptor beta chains follows, all from one sample in a study of beta chain features in type 1 diabetes. Only in-frame clones appear in the TCRdb table, and some are missing; sequencing was by immunoSEQ multiplex PCR. The sample contains about 400,000 clones, over 10% of which appear only once. Material for sequencing was naive CD4+ T cells from blood. These receptor sequences come from a woman in her late teens or twenties with type 1 diabetes. CDR3s include the opening cysteine and the closing phenylalanine or tryptophan.

J: TRBJ1-1; V: TRBV9; CDR3: CASSVGQGARTEAFF
J: TRBJ1-1; V: TRBV28; CDR3: CASSPGQGRTEAFF
J: TRBJ2-5; V: TRBV11-2; CDR3: CASSPRAGKETQYF
J: TRBJ1-5; V: TRBV5-1; CDR3: CASSRTGDQPQHF
J: TRBJ2-5; V: TRBV5-6; CDR3: CASSTAPRETQYF
J: TRBJ1-2; V: TRBV2; CDR3: CAISTRPEERGYTF
J: TRBJ2-5; V: TRBV14; CDR3: CASSPNRRVIETQYF
J: TRBJ2-1; V: TRBV7-2; CDR3: CASSLAAGDEQFF
J: TRBJ1-2; V: TRBV7-8; CDR3: CASSLGQNRNGYTF
J: TRBJ2-3; V: TRBV5-6; CDR3: CASRYSGDTQYF
J: TRBJ2-5; V: TRBV5-1; CDR3: CASSWADRDQETQYF
J: TRBJ2-3; V: TRBV7-3; CDR3: CASSFDRISTDTQYF
J: TRBJ1-2; V: TRBV7-2; CDR3: CASSPATSGLGGYTF
J: TRBJ1-2; V: TRBV28; CDR3: CASRSTGYTF
J: TRBJ2-5; V: TRBV30; CDR3: CAWRGSGSLETQYF
J: TRBJ2-5; V: TRBV7-9; CDR3: CASRPSSAQETQYF
J: TRBJ2-3; V: TRBV5-4; CDR3: CASSGGTSGGADTQYF
J: TRBJ1-1; V: TRBV14; CDR3: CASSQDRGTNTEAFF
J: TRBJ1-1; V: TRBV5-1; CDR3: CASSLAGGNTEAFF
J: TRBJ2-7; V: TRBV10-3; CDR3: CAISPSGQGYEQYF
J: TRBJ2-2; V: TRBV5-1; CDR3: CASSLPRQGAGELFF
J: TRBJ2-5; V: TRBV18; CDR3: CASSPPPRDTRSQYF
J: TRBJ2-1; V: TRBV29-1; CDR3: CSVERGHPRMYNEQFF
J: TRBJ1-2; V: TRBV4-3; CDR3: CASSQDTGGNGYTF
J: TRBJ2-7; V: TRBV7-2; CDR3: CASSLGLGGGSDEQYF
J: TRBJ1-5; V: TRBV27; CDR3: CASSLSRPPHAPQHF
J: TRBJ1-4; V: TRBV29-1; CDR3: CSVGDRGTQLFF
J: TRBJ2-7; V: TRBV27; CDR3: CASRVAGLYEQYF
J: TRBJ2-4; V: TRBV30; CDR3: CAWSVPVVGTLAKNIQYF
J: TRBJ2-3; V: TRBV5-1; CDR3: CASSLLDRATDTQYF
J: TRBJ1-1; V: TRBV5-6; CDR3: CASSPDLGNTEAFF
J: TRBJ2-7; V: TRBV21-1; CDR3: CAINRGGSYEQYF
J: TRBJ2-5; V: TRBV7-2; CDR3: CASSPRGETQYF
J: TRBJ1-4; V: TRBV11-2; CDR3: CASSYSRGYEKLFF
J: TRBJ2-7; V: TRBV28; CDR3: CASSKDVEAAEQYF
J: TRBJ2-1; V: TRBV7-3; CDR3: CASSRTSGRGEQFF
J: TRBJ2-7; V: TRBV25-1; CDR3: CAATRPGSGEQYF
J: TRBJ2-1; V: TRBV11-1; CDR3: CASSLESRGEQFF
J: TRBJ2-5; V: TRBV18; CDR3: CASSRINGETQYF
J: TRBJ2-7; V: TRBV2; CDR3: CASGRAKGANYEQYF
J: TRBJ2-4; V: TRBV13; CDR3: CASNQGLAKNIQYF
J: TRBJ2-1; V: TRBV7-2; CDR3: CASARLGTGLYNEQFF
J: TRBJ2-3; V: TRBV9; CDR3: CASSSSVGSTDTQYF
J: TRBJ2-1; V: TRBV5-1; CDR3: CASRPRGFQGDEQFF
J: .; V: TRBV9; CDR3: CASSVADSYEQYF
J: TRBJ2-7; V: TRBV18; CDR3: CASSPPGGNEQYF
J: TRBJ2-5; V: TRBV2; CDR3: CASNLGLAGAETQYF
J: TRBJ1-1; V: TRBV4-3; CDR3: CASSQGHSEAFF
J: TRBJ2-1; V: TRBV29-1; CDR3: CSVLLAASYNEQFF
J: TRBJ2-5; V: TRBV30; CDR3: CAWSPTATGETQYF
J: TRBJ2-3; V: TRBV4-1; CDR3: CASSPLLVRRDTQYF
J: TRBJ1-4; V: TRBV30; CDR3: CAWSVTGKGEKLFF
J: TRBJ1-5; V: TRBV30; CDR3: CAWSVGQGTQPQHF